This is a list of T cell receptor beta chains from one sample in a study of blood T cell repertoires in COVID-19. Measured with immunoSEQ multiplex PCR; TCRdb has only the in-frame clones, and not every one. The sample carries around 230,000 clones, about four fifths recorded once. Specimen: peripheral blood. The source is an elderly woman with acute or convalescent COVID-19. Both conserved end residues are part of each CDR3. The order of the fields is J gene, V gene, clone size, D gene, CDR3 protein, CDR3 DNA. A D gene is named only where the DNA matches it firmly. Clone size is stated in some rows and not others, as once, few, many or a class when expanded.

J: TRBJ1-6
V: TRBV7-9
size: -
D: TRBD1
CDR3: CASSPTGVNSPLHF
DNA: TGTGCCAGCAGCCCCACAGGGGTTAATTCACCCCTCCACTTT

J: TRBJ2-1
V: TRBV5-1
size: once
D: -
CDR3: CASSLAGTPNNEQFF
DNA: TGCGCCAGCAGCTTGGCGGGGACACCCAACAATGAGCAGTTCTTC

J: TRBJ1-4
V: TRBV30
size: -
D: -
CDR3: CAWRGGFNEKLFF
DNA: TGTGCCTGGAGAGGAGGATTTAATGAAAAACTGTTTTTT

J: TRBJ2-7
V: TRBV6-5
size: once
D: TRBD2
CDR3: CASSYPGGYEQYF
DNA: TGTGCCAGCAGTTACCCGGGGGGATACGAGCAGTACTTC

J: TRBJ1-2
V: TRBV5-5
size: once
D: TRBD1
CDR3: CASSVETGGYGYTF
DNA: TGTGCCAGCAGCGTAGAAACAGGGGGCTATGGCTACACCTTC

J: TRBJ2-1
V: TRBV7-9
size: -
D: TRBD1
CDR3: CASSFGTGFLGPYNEQFF
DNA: TGTGCCAGCAGCTTCGGGACAGGGTTTCTGGGGCCATACAATGAGCAGTTCTTC

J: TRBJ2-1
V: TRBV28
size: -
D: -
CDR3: CASSLPGGRNEQFF
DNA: TGTGCCAGCAGTTTGCCAGGGGGGCGGAATGAGCAGTTCTTC

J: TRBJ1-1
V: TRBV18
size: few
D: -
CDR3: CASSRANTEAFF
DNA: TGTGCCAGCTCACGGGCGAACACTGAAGCTTTCTTT

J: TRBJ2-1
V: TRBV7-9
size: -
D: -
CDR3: CASSQWQGLVNEQFF
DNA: TGTGCCAGCAGCCAATGGCAGGGGTTGGTCAATGAGCAGTTCTTC

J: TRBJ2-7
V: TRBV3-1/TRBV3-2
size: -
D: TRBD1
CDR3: CASSQGRTGNSYEQYF
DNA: TGTGCCAGCAGCCAAGGAAGGACAGGTAATTCCTACGAGCAGTACTTC

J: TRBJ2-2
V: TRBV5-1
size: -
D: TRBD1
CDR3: CASSPTGENTGELFF
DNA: TGCGCCAGCAGCCCGACAGGGGAGAACACCGGGGAGCTGTTTTTT

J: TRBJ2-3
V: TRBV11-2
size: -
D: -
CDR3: CASSLVGAGASTDTQYF
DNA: TGTGCCAGCAGCTTAGTAGGGGCGGGGGCTAGCACAGATACGCAGTATTTT

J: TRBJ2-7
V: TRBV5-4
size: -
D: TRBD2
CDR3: CASRLASGGANEQYF
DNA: TGTGCCAGCCGTCTCGCTAGCGGGGGGGCCAACGAGCAGTACTTC

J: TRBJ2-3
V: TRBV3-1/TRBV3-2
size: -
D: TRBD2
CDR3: CASSQDLLTSGTDTQYF
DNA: TGTGCCAGCAGCCAAGATCTCCTGACTAGCGGCACAGATACGCAGTATTTT

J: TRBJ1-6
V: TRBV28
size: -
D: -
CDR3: CASSPWGGQWNSPLHF
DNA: TGTGCCAGCAGTCCTTGGGGGGGCCAGTGGAATTCACCCCTCCACTTT

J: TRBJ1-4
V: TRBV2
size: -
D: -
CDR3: CASTDTTGDLEKLFF
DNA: TGTGCCAGCACCGACACGACAGGCGACCTTGAAAAACTGTTTTTT

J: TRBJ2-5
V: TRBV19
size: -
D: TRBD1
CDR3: CASSRNRGGETQYF
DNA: TGTGCCAGTAGTCGAAACAGGGGTGGGGAGACCCAGTACTTC

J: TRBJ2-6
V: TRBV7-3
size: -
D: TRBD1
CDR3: CASSLTGSGTGHSGANVLTF
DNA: TGTGCCAGCAGCTTAACTGGTTCCGGGACAGGGCACTCTGGGGCCAACGTCCTGACTTTC

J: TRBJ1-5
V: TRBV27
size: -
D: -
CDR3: CASSLQRDQPQHF
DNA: TGTGCCAGCAGTTTACAACGAGATCAGCCCCAGCATTTT

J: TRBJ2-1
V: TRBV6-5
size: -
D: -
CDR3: CASSYRGNSNEQFF
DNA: TGTGCCAGCAGTTACCGGGGAAACTCCAATGAGCAGTTCTTC

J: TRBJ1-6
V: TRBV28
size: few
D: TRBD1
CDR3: CASISGTGNSPLHF
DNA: TGTGCCAGCATCTCAGGGACAGGGAATTCACCCCTCCACTTT

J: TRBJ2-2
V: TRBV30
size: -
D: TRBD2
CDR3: CAWSLRGVWDTGELFF
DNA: TGTGCCTGGAGCCTCCGGGGGGTGTGGGACACCGGGGAGCTGTTTTTT

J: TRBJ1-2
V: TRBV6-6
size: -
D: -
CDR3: CASSSYQRQDHGYTF
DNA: TGTGCCAGCAGTTCCTACCAAAGACAGGACCATGGCTACACCTTC

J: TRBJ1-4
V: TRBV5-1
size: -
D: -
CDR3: CASSLNSGGEKLFF
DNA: TGCGCCAGCAGCTTAAACTCGGGCGGGGAAAAACTGTTTTTT

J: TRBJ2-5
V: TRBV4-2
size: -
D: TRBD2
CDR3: CASSQDGSGGWETQYF
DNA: TGTGCCAGCAGCCAAGATGGGAGCGGGGGTTGGGAGACCCAGTACTTC

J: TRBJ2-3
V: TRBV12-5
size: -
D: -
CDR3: CASGLLPGIPDTQYF
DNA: TGTGCTAGTGGTTTGCTCCCGGGAATCCCAGATACGCAGTATTTT

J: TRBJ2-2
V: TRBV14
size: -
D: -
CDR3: CASSQGPGARAGELFF
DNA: TGTGCCAGCAGCCAAGGTCCAGGGGCGCGGGCCGGGGAGCTGTTTTTT

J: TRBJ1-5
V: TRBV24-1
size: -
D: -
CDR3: CATSGEREDQPQHF
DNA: TGTGCCACCAGTGGGGAGAGGGAGGACCAGCCCCAGCATTTT

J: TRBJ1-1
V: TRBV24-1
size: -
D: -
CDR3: CATSDRGNTEAFF
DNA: TGTGCCACCAGTGATCGGGGGAACACTGAAGCTTTCTTT

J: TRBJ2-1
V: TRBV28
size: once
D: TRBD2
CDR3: CASLRGGPGNEQFF
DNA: TGTGCCAGCTTGCGGGGGGGCCCGGGCAATGAGCAGTTCTTC

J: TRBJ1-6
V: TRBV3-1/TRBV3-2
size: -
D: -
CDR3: CASSPGRGNSPLHF
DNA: TGTGCCAGCAGCCCGGGCCGAGGGAATTCACCCCTCCACTTT

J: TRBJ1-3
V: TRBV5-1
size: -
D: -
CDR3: CASSLRGADTIYF
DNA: TGCGCCAGCAGCTTGCGGGGGGCTGACACCATATATTTT

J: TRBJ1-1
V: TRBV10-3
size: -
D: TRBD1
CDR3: CAISESIPGQGAGEAFF
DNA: TGTGCCATCAGTGAGTCTATACCAGGACAGGGGGCTGGAGAAGCTTTCTTT

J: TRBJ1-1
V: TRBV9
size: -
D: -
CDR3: CASSVNSQNTEAFF
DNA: TGTGCCAGCAGCGTCAACAGCCAGAACACTGAAGCTTTCTTT

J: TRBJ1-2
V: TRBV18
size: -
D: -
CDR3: CASSPGQGGIYGYTF
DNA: TGTGCCAGCTCACCCGGACAAGGGGGAATCTATGGCTACACCTTC

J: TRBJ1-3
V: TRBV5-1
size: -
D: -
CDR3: CASSFRGGSGNTIYF
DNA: TGCGCCAGCAGCTTTAGGGGAGGCTCTGGAAACACCATATATTTT

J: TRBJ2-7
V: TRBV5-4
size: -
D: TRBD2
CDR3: CASSSEPGGGSYEQYF
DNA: TGTGCCAGCAGCTCGGAGCCCGGGGGGGGCTCCTACGAGCAGTACTTC

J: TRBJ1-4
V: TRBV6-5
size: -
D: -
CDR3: CASSYHPPGTNEKLFF
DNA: TGTGCCAGCAGTTACCACCCCCCAGGGACTAATGAAAAACTGTTTTTT

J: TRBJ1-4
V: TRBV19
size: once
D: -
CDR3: CASSIARFGQGNEKLFF
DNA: TGTGCCAGTAGTATAGCCCGCTTCGGCCAGGGTAATGAAAAACTGTTTTTT

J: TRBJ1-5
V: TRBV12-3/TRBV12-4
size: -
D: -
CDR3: CASSRTESAQHF
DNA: TGTGCCAGCAGCCGAACAGAATCGGCCCAGCATTTT

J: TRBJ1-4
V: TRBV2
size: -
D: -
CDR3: CASSEGRVKTNEKLFF
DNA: TGTGCCAGCAGTGAAGGCCGAGTCAAAACTAATGAAAAACTGTTTTTT

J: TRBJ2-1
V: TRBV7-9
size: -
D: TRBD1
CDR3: CAIPAGGQGGHNEQFF
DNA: TGTGCCATCCCGGCGGGGGGACAGGGGGGCCACAATGAGCAGTTCTTC

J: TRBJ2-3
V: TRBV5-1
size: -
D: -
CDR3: CASRPMGAGGTDTQYF
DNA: TGCGCCAGCCGCCCCATGGGGGCAGGGGGCACAGATACGCAGTATTTT

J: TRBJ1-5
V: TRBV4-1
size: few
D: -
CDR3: CASSQDGLSNQPQHF
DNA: TGCGCCAGCAGCCAAGACGGACTTAGCAATCAGCCCCAGCATTTT

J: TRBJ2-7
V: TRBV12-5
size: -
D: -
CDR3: CASGFPGNPYEQYF
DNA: TGTGCTAGTGGTTTTCCAGGGAACCCCTACGAGCAGTACTTC

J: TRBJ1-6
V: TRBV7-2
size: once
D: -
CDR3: CASSPVQGRTYNSPLHF
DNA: TGTGCCAGCAGCCCTGTGCAAGGGAGGACCTATAATTCACCCCTCCACTTT

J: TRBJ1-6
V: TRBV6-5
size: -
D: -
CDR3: CASLDRPLYSPLHF
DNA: TGTGCCAGTCTAGACAGGCCCTTGTATTCACCCCTCCACTTT

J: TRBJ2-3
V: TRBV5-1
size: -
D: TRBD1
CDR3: CASSLGLGTGEDTQYF
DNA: TGCGCCAGCAGCCTCGGGTTAGGGACAGGGGAGGATACGCAGTATTTT